This T cell receptor (beta chain) is drawn from a study of blood T cell repertoires in COVID-19. Measured with immunoSEQ multiplex PCR; TCRdb has only the in-frame clones, and not every one. The sample holds under 250,000 clones, 75% to 90% seen once. The CDR3 consists of 14 residues. The ends lost 3 bases at V and 10 bases at J; junction bases unmatched: 5. The germline gives CDR1 SGHRS, CDR2 YFSETQ. The gene calls are TRBV5-1 and TRBJ1-6; 9 positions agree with TRBD1. The clonotype originates from a woman aged 25 to 39 who had been exposed to COVID-19. Sequencing was performed on PBMCs or T cells enriched from blood (not recorded which). This CDR3 is CASSWGQGVSPLHF. The DNA of the CDR3 is TGCGCCAGCAGCTGGGGACAGGGTGTCTCACCCCTCCACTTT.